Listed below are T cell receptor beta chains from one sample, sequenced in a study of OX40 agonist ivuxolimab in advanced cancers. Sequenced by immunoSEQ multiplex PCR; TCRdb stores in-frame clones only, minus some. This sample has more than 50,000 clones, with 75% to 90% found just once. The starting material was CD4+ or CD8+ T cells sorted from blood, obtained in a trial of the OX40 agonist ivuxolimab. The receptors derive from an adult with an advanced solid tumor such as melanoma, head and neck, liver or kidney cancer. Each CDR3 is given with its conserved first and last residue. Fields, in order: D gene, J gene, V gene, CDR3 protein. D genes are given only for firm matches.

D: TRBD2; J: TRBJ2-1; V: TRBV5-5; CDR3: CASSLGTIQYNEQFF
D: NA; J: TRBJ1-1; V: TRBV27; CDR3: CASSPDRFASSEAFF
D: NA; J: TRBJ2-1; V: TRBV20-1; CDR3: CSARGVREQFF
D: TRBD2; J: TRBJ2-5; V: TRBV7-3; CDR3: CASSHSGRAVTQYF
D: NA; J: TRBJ2-1; V: TRBV6-5; CDR3: CASTPRPGNEQFF
D: TRBD2; J: TRBJ2-7; V: TRBV19; CDR3: CASSPGLAGIYEQYF
D: NA; J: TRBJ2-7; V: TRBV28; CDR3: CASSPNRGLREGYEQYF
D: NA; J: TRBJ1-1; V: TRBV4-1; CDR3: CASSQEAGEDTEAFF
D: TRBD1; J: TRBJ2-3; V: TRBV28; CDR3: CASSGPLGQATDTQYF
D: TRBD1; J: TRBJ1-5; V: TRBV2; CDR3: CASSVDRVNQPQHF
D: NA; J: TRBJ1-4; V: TRBV5-6; CDR3: CASSDRTGSNEKLFF
D: TRBD1; J: TRBJ1-5; V: TRBV28; CDR3: CASSGQDSNQPQHF
D: NA; J: TRBJ1-3; V: TRBV29-1; CDR3: CSGYGSGNTIYF
D: TRBD2; J: TRBJ2-5; V: TRBV2; CDR3: CASSALAGGRETQYF
D: NA; J: TRBJ2-1; V: TRBV9; CDR3: CASSASTGSYNEQFF
D: NA; J: TRBJ1-5; V: TRBV7-2; CDR3: CASSLGQDLRQPQHF
D: NA; J: TRBJ2-2; V: TRBV7-2; CDR3: CASSTRTTGELFF
D: NA; J: NA; V: TRBV7-9; CDR3: CASSLAGQYEQYF
D: NA; J: TRBJ2-1; V: TRBV12-5; CDR3: CASGKEGLADSYNEQFF
D: NA; J: TRBJ2-1; V: TRBV19; CDR3: CASSLGWQGSYNEQFF
D: NA; J: TRBJ1-2; V: TRBV4-1; CDR3: CASSQEWEDGYTF
D: TRBD1; J: TRBJ2-7; V: TRBV11-2; CDR3: CASSAAGQGAYEQYF
D: TRBD1; J: TRBJ2-7; V: TRBV4-1; CDR3: CASSHPGTGAEQYF
D: NA; J: TRBJ1-1; V: TRBV28; CDR3: CASSTYPAKAFF
D: TRBD1; J: TRBJ1-5; V: TRBV19; CDR3: CASSMTGRDQPQHF
D: TRBD1; J: TRBJ1-2; V: TRBV7-2; CDR3: CASNEDRGGYTF
D: TRBD1; J: TRBJ1-1; V: TRBV2; CDR3: CASSRDSGTEAFF
D: TRBD2; J: TRBJ2-7; V: TRBV7-8; CDR3: CASSQTRGAFEQYF
D: TRBD2; J: TRBJ2-5; V: TRBV28; CDR3: CASSKTSGSLETQYF
D: NA; J: TRBJ1-3; V: TRBV29-1; CDR3: CSVGGGSSGNTIYF
D: NA; J: TRBJ2-3; V: TRBV30; CDR3: CAWSDSGLRTDTQYF